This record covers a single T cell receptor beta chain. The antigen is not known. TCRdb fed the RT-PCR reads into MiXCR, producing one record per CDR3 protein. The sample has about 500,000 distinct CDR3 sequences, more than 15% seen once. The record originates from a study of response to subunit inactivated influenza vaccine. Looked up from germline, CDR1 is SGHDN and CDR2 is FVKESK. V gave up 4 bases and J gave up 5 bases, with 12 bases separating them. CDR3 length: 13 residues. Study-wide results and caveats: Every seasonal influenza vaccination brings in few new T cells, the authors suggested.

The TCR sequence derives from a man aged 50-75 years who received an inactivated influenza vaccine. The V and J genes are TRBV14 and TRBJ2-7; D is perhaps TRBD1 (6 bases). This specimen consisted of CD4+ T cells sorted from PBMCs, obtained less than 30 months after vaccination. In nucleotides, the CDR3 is TGTGCCAGCAGCCCCTTACAGGGACACGAGCAGTACTTC. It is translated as CASSPLQGHEQYF.